This T cell receptor (beta chain) was documented in a study of T cells in Graves' hyperthyroidism and ophthalmopathy. This clonotype was detected a few times. A patient was excluded if there was uncontrolled infection, other autoimmune disease, pregnancy or lactation. Researchers took RNA transcripts and amplified the TCR beta CDR3 regions from them. A first-round RT-PCR of the TCR CDR3 used the HTBI primer set. Each CDR3 protein is one row after TCRdb ran MiXCR on the multiplex PCR reads. The sample consists of about 760,000 distinct CDR3 sequences, 30% to 40% of them appearing once. The TCR sequence derives from a woman aged 40 to 55 with Graves' hyperthyroidism. Input material: blood.

The CDR3 spells CASSVAQRINTGELFF. CDR3 bases: TGTGCCAGCAGCGTAGCGCAGAGAATCAACACCGGGGAGCTGTTTTTT. The genes are TRBV9 and TRBJ2-2; no reliable D call. The CDR3 spans 16 residues. The V gene's germline CDR1 is SGDLS and CDR2 YYNGEE. V shed 0 bases and J shed 2 bases, with 11 bases lying between them.